The next 10 T cell receptor beta chains were all read from a single sample in a study of cytomegalovirus exposure and HLA in healthy donors. The PCR employed 60 Vbeta primers together with 13 Jbeta primers. Measured with immunoSEQ multiplex PCR; TCRdb has only the in-frame clones, and not every one. Here the sample spans around 150,000 clones, roughly 85% being singletons. Sequenced sample: PBMCs. All receptors come from a woman between 50 and 59 years old in good health and CMV-seropositive.

V gene TRBV6-5 combines with J gene TRBJ1-1, with TRBD1 matching over 12 bases. The ends lost 6 bases at V and 10 bases at J; junction bases unmatched: 6. The CDR3 totals 13 residues. Per germline, CDR1 MNHEY and CDR2 SVGAGI. CDR3 protein: CASRTRDRGPAFF. The DNA for the CDR3 is TGTGCCAGCAGGACGCGGGACAGGGGGCCAGCTTTCTTT.

Details on this clone: As the CDR3 is not closed by the conserved phenylalanine or tryptophan, this likely results from a read error. The V call is TRBV25-1, the J call TRBJ2-3; TRBD2 might be the D (7 bases). V lost 5 bases, J lost 5 bases, and 17 bases lay in between. There are 15 residues in the CDR3. CDR1 and CDR2 from the germline V gene are MGHDK and SYGVNS. The CDR3 DNA sequence: TGTGCCAGCAGTCCAGGGCAGGGAGGGGGAGATACGCAGTATGTT. Amino acid sequence: CASSPGQGGGDTQYV.

The V and J genes are TRBV7-2 and TRBJ2-3; maybe TRBD2 (7 bases). There are 16 residues in the CDR3. V lost 5 bases and J lost 1, with 16 bases in between. CDR1 is SGHTA, CDR2 FQGNSA, per germline. The DNA for the CDR3 is TGTGCCAGCAGCCGTGGGGGGGGCGGGGGCACAGATACGCAGTATTTT. It translates to CASSRGGGGGTDTQYF.

J is TRBJ1-4 and V is TRBV28; TRBD1 might be the D (6 bases). The germline gives CDR1 MDHEN, CDR2 SYDVKM. Trimming stripped 4 bases from V and 8 bases from J, with 20 bases between. The CDR3 is 16 amino acids. For the CDR3, the DNA is TGTGCCAGCAGTTCCCTAAAACAGGGTTCCCGCGAAAAACTGTTTTTT. Protein sequence: CASSSLKQGSREKLFF. Based on the CDR3 plus reference TRBV28 and TRBJ1-4, the full variable domain is DVKVTQSSRYLVKRTGEKVFLECVQDMDHENMFWYRQDPGLGLRLIYFSYDVKMKEKGDIPEGYSVSREKKERFSLILESASTNQTSMYLCASSSLKQGSREKLFFGSGTQLSVL.

The genes are TRBV30 and TRBJ2-1, with 9 bases aligning to TRBD1. V was clipped by 2 bases and J by 6 bases; unmatched bases: 8. The CDR3 covers 15 residues. CDR1 and CDR2 from the germline V gene are GTSNPN and SVGIG (reference sequence). CDR3 protein: CAWSIGQGPLNEQFF. In nucleotides, the CDR3 is TGTGCCTGGAGTATCGGACAGGGGCCCCTCAATGAGCAGTTCTTC.

This chain connects TRBV13 to TRBJ1-4; 9 nucleotides line up with TRBD1. The CDR3 sequence is 15 residues long. V shed 4 bases and J 6 bases; nucleotides not matched to a gene: 6. From germline, CDR1 is PRHDT and CDR2 FYEKMQ (reference sequence). In DNA form, the CDR3 reads TGTGCCAGCAGCTCCACTCGGGACAGGGATGAAAAACTGTTTTTT. This codes for CASSSTRDRDEKLFF.

The rearrangement links TRBV6-1 to TRBJ1-1; the D is unclear. Germline V gene lookup returns CDR1 MNHNS and CDR2 SASEGT. The ends were cut back, 2 bases at V and 8 bases at J, with 9 bases in the middle. The CDR3 is 12 amino acids. This CDR3 is CASSEKRREAFF. As DNA, the CDR3 is TGTGCCAGCAGTGAAAAACGGAGAGAAGCTTTCTTT.

V gene TRBV27 combines with J gene TRBJ2-7; the match to TRBD1 covers 8 bases. Germline V lookup: CDR1 MNHEY, CDR2 SMNVEV (reference sequence). This CDR3 comprises 15 residues. The ends lost 8 bases at V and 4 bases at J; junction bases unmatched: 13. In nucleotides, the CDR3 is TGTGCCAGCTCAAGAATGTCAGGGGGCGCGTACGAGCAGTACTTC. It is translated as CASSRMSGGAYEQYF.

The V and J genes are TRBV28 and TRBJ2-3, with 8 bases matching TRBD1. Germline V gives CDR1 MDHEN, CDR2 SYDVKM. V shed 7 bases, J shed 1 base, and the junction held 7 bases outside the gene matches. The CDR3 runs 15 residues. The CDR3 region is CASTLRGQGTDTQYF. The CDR3 DNA sequence: TGTGCCAGCACCTTACGGGGACAGGGCACAGATACGCAGTATTTT.

J is TRBJ2-5 and V is TRBV2, with D tentatively TRBD2 (6 bases). Germline V gene data show CDR1 as SNHLY and CDR2 as FYNNEI. V lost 8 bases to trimming and J lost 1 base, with 14 bases between them. The CDR3 is 14 amino acids. The CDR3 here is CASDGRGIQETQYF. The CDR3, as DNA: TGTGCCAGCGATGGGCGGGGAATCCAAGAGACCCAGTACTTC.